The entry that follows covers one T cell receptor beta chain sequence. Antigen: not known. 13 Jbeta primers and 60 Vbeta primers were used for the PCR. As handled by the study authors: Some 11 million of the about 80 million unique TCR beta chains counted in a later analysis were shared. Repertoires were generated with immunoSEQ multiplex PCR, while TCRdb's copy carries only in-frame clones and drops some. Clone size and the V and J calls come from that table; the DNA yielded D and trimming. The repertoire holds 150,000 to 250,000 clones, with about four fifths as singletons. This sample is drawn from a study of cytomegalovirus exposure and HLA in healthy donors. General study findings and limits: In vitro, three CMV-associated chains proved specific for CMV antigens.

The germline V gene has CDR1 SGHVS and CDR2 FQNEAQ. The CDR3 spans 13 residues. The V end was cut by 2 bases, the J end by 6 bases, with 10 bases between. The sequencing sample was made of PBMCs. The clonotype originates from a girl aged 5-17 years in good health and CMV-seropositive. The gene calls are TRBV7-8 and TRBJ1-2; tentatively, D is TRBD1 (5 bases). The CDR3 reads CASSLSREDGYTF. The CDR3 nucleotides read TGTGCCAGCAGCTTAAGCAGGGAGGATGGCTACACCTTC.